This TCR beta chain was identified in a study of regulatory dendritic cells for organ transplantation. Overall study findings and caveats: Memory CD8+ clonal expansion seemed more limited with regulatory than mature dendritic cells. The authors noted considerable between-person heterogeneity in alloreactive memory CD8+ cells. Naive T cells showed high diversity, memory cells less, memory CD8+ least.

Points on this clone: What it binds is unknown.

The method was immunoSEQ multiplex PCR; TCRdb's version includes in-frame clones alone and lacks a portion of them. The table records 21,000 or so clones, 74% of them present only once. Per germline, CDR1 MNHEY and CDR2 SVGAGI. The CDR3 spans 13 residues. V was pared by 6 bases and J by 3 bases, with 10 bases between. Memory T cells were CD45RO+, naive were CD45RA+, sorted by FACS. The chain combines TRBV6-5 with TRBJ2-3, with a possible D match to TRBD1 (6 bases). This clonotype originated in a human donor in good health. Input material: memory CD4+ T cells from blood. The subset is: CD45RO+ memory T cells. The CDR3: CASRQGSTDTQYF. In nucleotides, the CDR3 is TGTGCCAGCAGACAGGGATCGACAGATACGCAGTATTTT.